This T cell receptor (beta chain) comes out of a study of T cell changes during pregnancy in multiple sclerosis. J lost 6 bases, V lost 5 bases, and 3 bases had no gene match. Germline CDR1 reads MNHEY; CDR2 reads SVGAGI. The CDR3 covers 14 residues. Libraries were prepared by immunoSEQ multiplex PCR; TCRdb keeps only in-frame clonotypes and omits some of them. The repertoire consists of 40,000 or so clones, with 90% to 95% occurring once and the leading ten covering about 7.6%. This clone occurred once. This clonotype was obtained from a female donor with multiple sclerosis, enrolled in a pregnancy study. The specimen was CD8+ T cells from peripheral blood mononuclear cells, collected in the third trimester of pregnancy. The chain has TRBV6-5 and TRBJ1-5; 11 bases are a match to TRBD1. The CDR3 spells CASSPGTGGQPQHF. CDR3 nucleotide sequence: TGTGCCAGCAGTCCCGGGACAGGGGGTCAGCCCCAGCATTTT.